These 23 T cell receptor beta chains were sequenced from one sample in a study of Graves' ophthalmopathy and Graves' hyperthyroidism. RNA transcripts served as template for amplifying TCR beta CDR3 sequences. A first-round RT-PCR used HTBI primers, followed by a second-round multiplex PCR. TCRdb passed the multiplex PCR reads through MiXCR, listing each CDR3 protein once. The repertoire holds over a million distinct CDR3 sequences, with about 36% as singletons. The sample taken for sequencing was peripheral blood or thyroid tissue (not recorded which). The receptors were sampled from an adult man with Graves' hyperthyroidism.

The chain employs TRBV7-9 and TRBJ2-3; TRBD2 matches 9 bases. The CDR3 consists of 15 residues. J lost 4 bases, V lost 5 bases, and 7 bases had no gene match. Per the germline V gene, CDR1 is SEHNR and CDR2 is FQNEAQ (reference sequence). The DNA for the CDR3 is TGTGCCAGCAGCAATAGCGGGAGTAATGCAGATACGCAGTATTTT. Amino acid sequence: CASSNSGSNADTQYF.

This chain connects TRBV15 to TRBJ1-6; D call uncertain. This CDR3 has 14 amino acids. Trimming took off 5 bases at V and 11 bases at J, with 16 bases between the two ends. Germline V gene data show CDR1 as LNHNV and CDR2 as YYDKDF (reference sequence). CDR3 bases: TGTGCCACCAGCGAGGCGGGTAGCGGGACACCCCTCCACTTT. Amino acid sequence: CATSEAGSGTPLHF.

This clonotype appeared many times. V gene TRBV29-1 combines with J gene TRBJ2-7; unclear D gene. CDR1 is SQVTM, CDR2 ANQGSEA, per germline. This CDR3 contains 12 residues. V lost 5 bases, J lost 1 base, and 9 bases lay in between. CDR3 DNA: TGCAGCGTTATGGACGGATCCTACGAGCAGTACTTC. This gives the protein CSVMDGSYEQYF.

Notes on this clonotype: Being one base from a much bigger clone, this may be a read error. The V call is TRBV6-5, the J call TRBJ1-5; D ambiguous. The CDR3 runs to 14 residues. V lost 4 bases, J lost 6 bases, and 13 bases lay in between. The germline CDR1 and CDR2 sequences are MNHEY and SVGAGI. CDR3 amino acids: CASSSDMGAQPQHF. The DNA of the CDR3 is TGTGCCAGCAGTTCCGACATGGGAGCTCAGCCCCAGCATTTT.

Remarks on this clonotype: Its ends do not fully match the called genes, so a read error is possible. This chain joins TRBV12-3 or TRBV12-4 and TRBJ1-1; 8 bases are shared with TRBD1. The CDR3 sequence is 15 residues long. The CDR3 sequence: CASSSTWGQDYEAFF. Written as DNA, the CDR3 is TGTGCCAGTAGTTCAACCTGGGGACAGGACTATGAAGCTTTCTTT.

On this clonotype itself: Possible read error: a much larger clone is one base away. The chain uses TRBV9 and TRBJ2-2; possible D gene TRBD1, 6 bases. Germline-derived CDR1 and CDR2 are SGDLS and YYNGEE. CDR3 length equals 15 residues. Trimming removed 0 bases at V and 7 bases at J, with 13 bases between. The CDR3 region has the DNA TGTGCCAGCAGCGTAGTGGGACAACGAATCGGGGAGCTGTTTTTT. Amino acid sequence: CASSVVGQRIGELFF.

Remarks on this clonotype: The junction shows a germline mismatch at one end, possibly a read error. V and J are TRBV7-8 and TRBJ1-6, with 7 bases that match TRBD1. The CDR3 contains 12 residues. The germline V gene encodes CDR1 SGHVS and CDR2 FQNEAQ. The CDR3 DNA sequence: TGTGCCAGCATCGAGGGACAGTTAAGCTCCGAATTT. Encoded protein: CASIEGQLSSEF.

To note about this clonotype: A read error may explain this, as a much larger clone is one base away. The chain joins TRBV20-1 to TRBJ2-2, with TRBD2 as a possible D gene (5 bases). The CDR3 spans 13 residues. Germline CDR1 reads DFQATT; CDR2 reads SNEGSKA (reference sequence). CDR3 amino acids: CSARGLNTRELFF. CDR3 coding DNA: TGCAGTGCTCGAGGACTGAACACCAGGGAGCTGTTTTTT.

The rearrangement links TRBV15 to TRBJ2-7, with D possibly being TRBD1 (6 bases). Germline V lookup: CDR1 LNHNV, CDR2 YYDKDF (reference sequence). V gave up 1 base and J gave up 3 bases, with 16 bases separating them. The CDR3 has 16 residues. DNA of the CDR3: TGTGCCACCAGCAGAGGATTAGGGACAAAAGTCTACGAGCAGTACTTC. This encodes CATSRGLGTKVYEQYF.

Ten or more counts support this clonotype. The gene calls are TRBV20-1 and TRBJ1-5, with D unclear. The CDR3 extends over 14 amino acids. Germline V CDR1 and CDR2: DFQATT, SNEGSKA (reference sequence). Trimming took 5 bases from V and 0 from J, leaving 11 bases between them. CDR3 nucleotides: TGCAGTGCTGGGAGGTGGGATAGCAATCAGCCCCAGCATTTT. Encoded protein: CSAGRWDSNQPQHF.

There are many counts of this clonotype. CDR3 sequence reads: CATSINGGSGNTIYF. The CDR3 nucleotides are TGTGCCACCAGCATAAACGGGGGTTCTGGAAACACCATATATTTT. The chain combines TRBV15 with TRBJ1-3; D is perhaps TRBD1 (5 bases). The CDR3 loop spans 15 amino acids. V lost 4 bases to trimming and J lost 1 base, with 11 bases between them. The germline V gene encodes CDR1 LNHNV and CDR2 YYDKDF (reference sequence).

On this clonotype itself: A junction end diverges from the germline sequence, so it may reflect a read error. V is TRBV7-2 and J is TRBJ1-2; 9 bases match TRBD1. This CDR3 comprises 13 residues. Germline V lookup: CDR1 SGHTA, CDR2 FQGNSA. DNA of the CDR3: TGTGCCCGCAGCTTGCGGGACAGGGAGAGCTACACCTTC. Protein product: CARSLRDRESYTF.

This clonotype was counted many times. The J gene is TRBJ2-2, the V gene TRBV7-9, with D perhaps matching TRBD1 (6 bases). The CDR3 covers 17 residues. V was trimmed by 5 bases and J by 2 bases, leaving 18 bases between them. Germline V CDR1 and CDR2: SEHNR, FQNEAQ (reference sequence). The CDR3 protein is CASSTGSGTPNTGELFF. In DNA form, the CDR3 reads TGTGCCAGCAGCACAGGATCCGGGACACCTAACACCGGGGAGCTGTTTTTT.

In its sample, this clonotype was seen many times. J is TRBJ2-6 and V is TRBV7-2; no definite D call. Trimming removed 6 bases at V and 3 bases at J, with 6 bases between. In germline, CDR1 is SGHTA, CDR2 FQGNSA. CDR3 size: 13 residues. The CDR3 protein is CASRRDGANVLTF. DNA of the CDR3: TGTGCCAGCAGAAGAGATGGGGCCAACGTCCTGACTTTC.

The chain carries TRBV10-2 and TRBJ1-2; 7 nucleotides align to TRBD1. CDR1 and CDR2 from the germline V gene are WSHSY and SAAADI. V lost 2 bases and J lost 6; bases outside the gene matches: 21. The CDR3 is made up of 19 amino acids. CDR3 residues: CASSEPDSLLQGDGHGYTF. In nucleotides, the CDR3 is TGCGCCAGCAGTGAGCCGGACAGTCTCCTCCAGGGGGATGGGCATGGCTACACCTTC.

This rearrangement joins TRBV7-2 to TRBJ2-5; 9 bases align to TRBD2. V shed 2 bases, J shed 5 bases, and the junction held 12 bases outside the gene matches. There are 17 residues in the CDR3. CDR1 is SGHTA, CDR2 FQGNSA, per germline. CDR3 region: CASSLRTPAGGRETQYF. The CDR3 DNA sequence: TGTGCCAGCAGCTTAAGGACCCCAGCGGGGGGTAGGGAGACCCAGTACTTC.

The chain combines TRBV20-1 with TRBJ1-2; D gene ambiguous. Trimming took 7 bases from V and 4 from J, leaving 22 bases between them. Germline V gene sequence: CDR1 DFQATT, CDR2 SNEGSKA (reference sequence). The CDR3 sequence is 15 residues long. For the CDR3, the DNA is TGCAGTGTTAAAGAAAAGGGCGAAGTGATCTATGGCTACACCTTC. It yields the protein CSVKEKGEVIYGYTF.

This clonotype was recorded at least ten times. The chain is built from TRBV20-1 and TRBJ1-5; no clear D gene. V was cut by 0 bases and J by 9 bases, with 12 bases left in between. CDR1 is DFQATT, CDR2 SNEGSKA, per germline (reference sequence). The length of the CDR3 is 13 residues. CDR3 loop: CSARDGVFLPQHF. CDR3 nucleotides: TGCAGTGCTAGAGACGGCGTATTTTTGCCCCAGCATTTT.

The chain has TRBV28 and TRBJ2-7; TRBD1 matches at 7 bases. CDR1 is MDHEN, CDR2 SYDVKM, per germline. The CDR3 length is 15 residues. Losses at the gene ends were 1 base for V and 5 bases for J; bases not matched to a gene: 8. The CDR3 DNA reads TGTGCCAGCAGTTTATCGGGACAGTCTGTCCACGAGCAGTACTTC. It yields the protein CASSLSGQSVHEQYF.

This clonotype showed up many times. The gene calls are TRBV9 and TRBJ2-5, with a possible D match to TRBD2 (6 bases). Germline assignment: CDR1 SGDLS and CDR2 YYNGEE. V dropped 4 bases and J dropped 4 bases, with 20 bases sitting between them. This CDR3 is built from 16 residues. The CDR3 nucleotides are TGTGCCAGCAGCCCCCTTGGAGGGCTAAGAGGAGAGACCCAGTACTTC. Residues: CASSPLGGLRGETQYF. Drawing the rest from reference TRBV9 and TRBJ2-5, the complete variable domain is DSGVTQTPKHLITATGQRVTLRCSPRSGDLSVYWYQQSLDQGLQFLIQYYNGEERAKGNILERFSAQQFPDLHSELNLSSLELGDSALYFCASSPLGGLRGETQYFGPGTRLLVL.

The J gene is TRBJ1-1, the V gene TRBV25-1, with D possibly TRBD1 on 5 matching bases. Germline V lookup: CDR1 MGHDK, CDR2 SYGVNS. This CDR3 has 14 amino acids. Trimming removed 4 bases from V and 4 bases from J, with 13 bases in between. The CDR3 is CASSAKAGGTEAFF. In DNA form, the CDR3 reads TGTGCCAGCAGTGCTAAGGCGGGGGGCACTGAAGCTTTCTTT.

This clonotype was counted many times. The DNA for the CDR3 is TGTGCCAGCATCCTAGGTGGGGATCCTAATCAGCCCCAGCATTTT. This codes for CASILGGDPNQPQHF. This chain joins TRBV6-6 and TRBJ1-5, with unresolved D. CDR1 is MNHNY and CDR2 is SVGAGI in the germline V gene (reference sequence). CDR3 length: 15 residues. Trimming took 7 bases from V and 4 from J, leaving 17 bases between them.

This clonotype was observed at least ten times. CDR3 sequence (DNA): TGTGCCAGCAGCGGTACCGGGACCCGGCCCCTCCACTTT. Its translation: CASSGTGTRPLHF. The chain combines TRBV7-6 with TRBJ1-6; possible D gene TRBD1, 5 bases. This CDR3 is built from 13 residues. Per germline, CDR1 SGHVS and CDR2 FNYEAQ. V was shortened by 5 bases and J by 13 bases, with 15 bases between the two germline ends.